Each of the 3 T cell receptor beta chains below was sequenced from the same sample in a study of OX40 agonist ivuxolimab in advanced cancers. The data were produced by immunoSEQ multiplex PCR, yet TCRdb's version contains in-frame clones alone and is incomplete. The sample has roughly 77,000 clones, roughly 90% seen once. Sequences were derived from CD4+ or CD8+ T cells sorted from blood, sampled in a trial of the OX40 agonist ivuxolimab. Source of these receptors: an adult with an advanced solid tumor such as melanoma, head and neck, liver or kidney cancer.

The chain links TRBV9 to TRBJ2-3, with TRBD2 identical over 10 bases. This CDR3 has 15 amino acids. The ends lost 2 bases at V and 5 bases at J; junction bases unmatched: 5. The germline CDR1 and CDR2 sequences are SGDLS and YYNGEE. CDR3 DNA: TGTGCCAGCAGCGTTTCTAGCGGGAGTATAGATACGCAGTATTTT. This sequence encodes CASSVSSGSIDTQYF.

The chain recombines TRBV30 with TRBJ1-1; D not certain. The CDR3 is 13 residues long. CDR1 is GTSNPN and CDR2 is SVGIG in the germline V gene (reference sequence). The germline V and J ends were trimmed by 0 bases and 0 bases, with 5 bases remaining between them. CDR3 region: CAWSVFLNTEAFF. CDR3 nucleotide sequence: TGTGCCTGGAGTGTATTTCTGAACACTGAAGCTTTCTTT. The full variable domain, with the rest looked up from reference TRBV30 and TRBJ1-1, is SQTIHQWPATLVQPVGSPLSLECTVEGTSNPNLYWYRQAAGRGLQLLFYSVGIGQISSEVPQNLSASRPQDRQFILSSKKLLLSDSGFYLCAWSVFLNTEAFFGQGTRLTVV.

This chain joins TRBV10-3 and TRBJ1-2; maybe TRBD1 (5 bases). Germline CDR1 is ENHRY and CDR2 is SYGVKD. The CDR3 length is 14 residues. V was clipped by 10 bases and J by 2 bases, with 17 bases between them. This chain's CDR3 is CATTRTGYNYGYTF. DNA for the CDR3: TGTGCCACCACCCGCACAGGCTACAACTATGGCTACACCTTC.